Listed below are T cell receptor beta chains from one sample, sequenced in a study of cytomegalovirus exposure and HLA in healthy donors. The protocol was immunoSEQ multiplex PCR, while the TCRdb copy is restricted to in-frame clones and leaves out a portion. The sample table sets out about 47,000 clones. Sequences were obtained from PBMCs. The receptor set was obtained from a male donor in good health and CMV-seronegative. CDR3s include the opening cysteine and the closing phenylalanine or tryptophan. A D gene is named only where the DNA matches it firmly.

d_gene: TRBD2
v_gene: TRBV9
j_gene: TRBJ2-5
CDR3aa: CASGGDGETQYF
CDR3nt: TGTGCCAGCGGGGGGGACGGGGAGACCCAGTACTTC

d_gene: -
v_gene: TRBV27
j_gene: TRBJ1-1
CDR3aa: CASTRQSTEAFF
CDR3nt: TGTGCCAGCACCAGACAGTCCACTGAAGCTTTCTTT

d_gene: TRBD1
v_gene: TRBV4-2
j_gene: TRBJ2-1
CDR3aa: CASSQRDREYNEQFF
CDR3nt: TGTGCCAGCAGCCAACGGGACAGGGAGTACAATGAGCAGTTCTTC

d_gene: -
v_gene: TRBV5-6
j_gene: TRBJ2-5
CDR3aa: CASSFTGPQETQYF
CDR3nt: TGTGCCAGCAGCTTTACAGGGCCCCAAGAGACCCAGTACTTC

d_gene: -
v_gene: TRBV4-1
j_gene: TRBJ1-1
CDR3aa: CASSQGADEAFF
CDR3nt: TGCGCCAGCAGCCAAGGGGCTGATGAAGCTTTCTTT

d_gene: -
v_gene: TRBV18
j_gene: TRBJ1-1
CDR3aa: CASSGQFEAFF
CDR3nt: TGTGCCAGCTCAGGGCAGTTTGAAGCTTTCTTT

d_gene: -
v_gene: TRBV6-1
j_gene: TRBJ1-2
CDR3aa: CASSEGAGVSYGYTF
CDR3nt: TGTGCCAGCAGTGAAGGGGCAGGGGTTAGCTATGGCTACACCTTC

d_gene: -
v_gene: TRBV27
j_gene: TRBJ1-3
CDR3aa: CASSVAGSGNTIYF
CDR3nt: TGTGCCAGCAGTGTCGCCGGCTCTGGAAACACCATATATTTT

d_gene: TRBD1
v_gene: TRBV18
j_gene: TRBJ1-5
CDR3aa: CASSGQALNQPQHF
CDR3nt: TGTGCCAGCTCAGGACAGGCCCTCAATCAGCCCCAGCATTTT

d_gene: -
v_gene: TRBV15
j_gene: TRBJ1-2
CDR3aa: CATSRPARAGNYGYTF
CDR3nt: TGTGCCACCAGCAGGCCGGCCCGCGCAGGGAACTATGGCTACACCTTC

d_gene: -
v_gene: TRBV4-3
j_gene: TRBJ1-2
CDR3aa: CASSQDGRGDGYTF
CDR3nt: TGCGCCAGCAGCCAAGATGGCAGGGGAGATGGCTACACCTTC

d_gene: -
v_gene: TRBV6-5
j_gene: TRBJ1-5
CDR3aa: CASSYSGFNQPQHF
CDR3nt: TGTGCCAGCAGTTACTCCGGGTTCAATCAGCCCCAGCATTTT

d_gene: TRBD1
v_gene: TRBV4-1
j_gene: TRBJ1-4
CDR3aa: CASSQREDRGSTNEKLFF
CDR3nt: TGCGCCAGCAGCCAACGGGAGGACAGGGGCTCAACTAATGAAAAACTGTTTTTT

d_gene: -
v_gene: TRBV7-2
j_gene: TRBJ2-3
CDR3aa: CASSLGESLQYF
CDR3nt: TGTGCCAGCAGCTTAGGGGAGTCCCTTCAGTATTTT

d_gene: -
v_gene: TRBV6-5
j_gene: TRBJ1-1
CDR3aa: CASSLNRDIGTEAFF
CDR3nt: TGTGCCAGCAGCCTGAACAGGGACATAGGCACTGAAGCTTTCTTT

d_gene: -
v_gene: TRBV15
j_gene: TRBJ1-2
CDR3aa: CAASSVKGEGGYGYTF
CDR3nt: TGTGCCGCCAGCAGCGTCAAGGGAGAGGGCGGGTATGGCTACACCTTC

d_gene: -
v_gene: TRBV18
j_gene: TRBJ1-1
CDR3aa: CASSEGQANTEAFF
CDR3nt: TGTGCCAGCTCAGAGGGACAAGCGAACACTGAAGCTTTCTTT

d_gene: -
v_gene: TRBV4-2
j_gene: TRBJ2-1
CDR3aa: CASYGYNEQFF
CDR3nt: TGTGCCAGTTACGGTTACAATGAGCAGTTCTTC

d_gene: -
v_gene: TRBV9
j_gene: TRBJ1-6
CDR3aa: CASSADTRRYNSPLHF
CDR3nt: TGTGCCAGCAGCGCGGACACGAGGCGATATAATTCACCCCTCCACTTT

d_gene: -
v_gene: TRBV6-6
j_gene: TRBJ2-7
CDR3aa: CASSYAGSAYEQYF
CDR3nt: TGTGCCAGCAGTTACGCAGGGTCCGCCTACGAGCAGTACTTC

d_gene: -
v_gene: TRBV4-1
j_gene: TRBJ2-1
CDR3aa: CASRGGGYNEQFF
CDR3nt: TGCGCCAGCAGAGGGGGGGGATACAATGAGCAGTTCTTC

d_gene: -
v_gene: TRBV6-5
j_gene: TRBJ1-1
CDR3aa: CASSPRDTEAFF
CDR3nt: TGTGCCAGCAGTCCCAGGGACACTGAAGCTTTCTTT

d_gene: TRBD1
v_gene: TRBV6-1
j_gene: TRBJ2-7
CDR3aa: CASSERMDRPQFEQYF
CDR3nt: TGTGCCAGCAGTGAAAGGATGGACAGGCCCCAATTCGAGCAGTACTTC

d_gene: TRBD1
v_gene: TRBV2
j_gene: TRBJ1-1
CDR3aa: CASSFRQGITEAFF
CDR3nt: TGTGCCAGCAGTTTTAGACAGGGCATCACTGAAGCTTTCTTT

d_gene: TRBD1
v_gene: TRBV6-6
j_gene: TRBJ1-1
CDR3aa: CASSYSQGANTEAFF
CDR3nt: TGTGCCAGCAGTTACTCGCAGGGGGCGAACACTGAAGCTTTCTTT

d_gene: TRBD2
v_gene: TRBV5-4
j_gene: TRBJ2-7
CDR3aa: CASSLDLAGRVPYF
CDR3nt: TGTGCCAGCAGCTTGGACCTAGCGGGAAGAGTCCCGTACTTC

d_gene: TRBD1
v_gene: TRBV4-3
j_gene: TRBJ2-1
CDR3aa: CASSHSGTGEYEQFF
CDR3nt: TGCGCCAGCAGCCACAGCGGGACAGGGGAATATGAGCAGTTCTTC

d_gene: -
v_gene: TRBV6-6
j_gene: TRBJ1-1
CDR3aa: CASSAGGKNTEAFF
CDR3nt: TGTGCCAGCAGTGCGGGGGGAAAGAACACTGAAGCTTTCTTT

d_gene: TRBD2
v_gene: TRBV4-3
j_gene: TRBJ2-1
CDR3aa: CASSQDGGGLAGANEQFF
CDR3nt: TGCGCCAGCAGCCAAGATGGCGGGGGACTAGCGGGGGCCAATGAGCAGTTCTTC

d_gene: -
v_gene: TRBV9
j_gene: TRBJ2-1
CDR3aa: CASSPPGERGDEQFF
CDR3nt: TGTGCCAGCAGCCCTCCGGGAGAGCGAGGTGATGAGCAGTTCTTC

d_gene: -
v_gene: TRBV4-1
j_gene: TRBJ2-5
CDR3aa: CASSQEAGVQETQYF
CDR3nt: TGCGCCAGCAGCCAAGAGGCAGGGGTCCAAGAGACCCAGTACTTC

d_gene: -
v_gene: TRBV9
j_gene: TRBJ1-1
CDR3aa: CASSPSIRNTNTEAFF
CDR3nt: TGTGCCAGCAGCCCATCAATCAGGAACACGAACACTGAAGCTTTCTTT

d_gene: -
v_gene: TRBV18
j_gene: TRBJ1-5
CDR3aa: CASSPPWGDQPQHF
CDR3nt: TGTGCCAGCTCACCACCGTGGGGGGATCAGCCCCAGCATTTT

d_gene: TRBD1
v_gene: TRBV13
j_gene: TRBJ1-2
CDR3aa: CASSLQGVYGYTF
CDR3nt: TGTGCCAGCAGCTTACAGGGGGTTTATGGCTACACCTTC

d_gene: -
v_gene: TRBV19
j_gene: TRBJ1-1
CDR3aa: CASSIEEGRTEAFF
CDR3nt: TGTGCCAGTAGTATTGAGGAGGGCCGGACTGAAGCTTTCTTT

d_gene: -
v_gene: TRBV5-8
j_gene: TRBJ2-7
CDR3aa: CASSLAGSYEQYF
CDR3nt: TGTGCCAGCAGCTTGGCGGGATCCTACGAGCAGTACTTC

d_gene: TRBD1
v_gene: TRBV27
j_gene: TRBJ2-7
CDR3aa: CASSLTGPYEQYF
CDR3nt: TGTGCCAGCAGTTTGACAGGGCCCTACGAGCAGTACTTC

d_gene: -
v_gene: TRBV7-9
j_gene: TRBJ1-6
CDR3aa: CASSPPLQGGTYNSPLHF
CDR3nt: TGTGCCAGCAGCCCCCCACTTCAGGGAGGAACCTATAATTCACCCCTCCACTTT

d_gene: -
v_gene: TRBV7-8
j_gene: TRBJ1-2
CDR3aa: CASSPGGLGYGYTF
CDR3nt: TGTGCCAGCAGCCCTGGGGGACTAGGGTATGGCTACACCTTC

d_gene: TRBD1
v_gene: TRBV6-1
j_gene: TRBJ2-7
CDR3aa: CASSPPGTGGNEQYF
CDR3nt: TGTGCCAGCAGTCCCCCCGGGACAGGGGGCAACGAGCAGTACTTC

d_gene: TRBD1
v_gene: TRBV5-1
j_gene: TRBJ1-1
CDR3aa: CASSLAPAGTGQGGTEAFF
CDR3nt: TGCGCCAGCAGCTTGGCGCCGGCTGGGACAGGGCAAGGGGGAACTGAAGCTTTCTTT

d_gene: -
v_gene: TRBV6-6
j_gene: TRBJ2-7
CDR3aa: CASSYSVTSAYEQYF
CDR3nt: TGTGCCAGCAGTTACTCGGTGACTTCAGCCTACGAGCAGTACTTC

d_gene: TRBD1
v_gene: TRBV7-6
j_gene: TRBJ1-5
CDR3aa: CASSEDRVFNQPQHF
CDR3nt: TGTGCCAGCAGCGAGGACAGGGTCTTCAATCAGCCCCAGCATTTT

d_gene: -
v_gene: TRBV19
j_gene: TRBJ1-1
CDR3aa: CASSIGFQGQTNTEAFF
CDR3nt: TGTGCCAGTAGTATAGGCTTTCAAGGACAGACGAACACTGAAGCTTTCTTT

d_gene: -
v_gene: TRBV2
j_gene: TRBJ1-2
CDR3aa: CASSEGQGSYGYTF
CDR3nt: TGTGCCAGCAGTGAAGGGCAGGGTAGTTATGGCTACACCTTC

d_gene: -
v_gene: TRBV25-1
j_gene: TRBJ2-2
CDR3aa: CASHVGELFF
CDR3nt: TGTGCCAGCCATGTGGGGGAGCTGTTTTTT

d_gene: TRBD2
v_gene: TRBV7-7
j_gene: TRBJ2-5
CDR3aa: CASSQGLAGGQETQYF
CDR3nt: TGTGCTAGCAGCCAGGGACTAGCGGGGGGGCAAGAGACCCAGTACTTC

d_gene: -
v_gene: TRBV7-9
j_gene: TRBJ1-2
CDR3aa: CASSLAGSGYGYTF
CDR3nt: TGTGCCAGCAGCTTAGCAGGGAGCGGCTATGGCTACACCTTC

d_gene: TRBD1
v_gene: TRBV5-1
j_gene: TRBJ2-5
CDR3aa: CASSSKGGGLGETQYF
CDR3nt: TGCGCCAGCAGCTCGAAAGGGGGCGGGCTCGGAGAGACCCAGTACTTC

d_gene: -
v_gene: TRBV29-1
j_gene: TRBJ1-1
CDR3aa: CSAKEGGMNTEAFF
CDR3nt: TGCAGCGCGAAGGAAGGCGGCATGAACACTGAAGCTTTCTTT

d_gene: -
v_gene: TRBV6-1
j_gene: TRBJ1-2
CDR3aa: CASSESPGYYGYTF
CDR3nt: TGTGCCAGCAGTGAATCCCCAGGGTATTATGGCTACACCTTC

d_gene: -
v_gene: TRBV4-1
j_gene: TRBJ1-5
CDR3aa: CASSQERRRQPQHF
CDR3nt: TGCGCCAGCAGCCAGGAGAGAAGACGGCAGCCCCAGCATTTT

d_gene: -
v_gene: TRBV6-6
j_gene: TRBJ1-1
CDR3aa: CASEVLTEAFF
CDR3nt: TGTGCCAGCGAGGTTTTAACTGAAGCTTTCTTT